This T cell receptor beta chain emerged from a study of T cell responses to AZD1222 COVID-19 vaccine. The protocol was immunoSEQ multiplex PCR, while the TCRdb copy is restricted to in-frame clones and leaves out a portion. The data show some 120,000 clones, with 88% seen just once and roughly 7.4% held by the top ten. CDR1 and CDR2 from the germline V gene are LNHDA and SQIVND (reference sequence). The CDR3 sequence is 16 residues long. The V and J ends lost 3 bases and 0 bases respectively, with 11 bases between them. V usage is TRBV19 and J usage is TRBJ1-4; the D is unclear. Sequencing was performed on peripheral blood, taken on day 0 of AZD1222 vaccination. This sequence originates from an adult in good health. This CDR3 is CASSIPHTSTNEKLFF. CDR3 in DNA: TGTGCCAGTAGTATTCCTCACACCTCAACTAATGAAAAACTGTTTTTT.